Each of the 2 T cell receptor beta chains below was sequenced from the same sample in a study of shared T cell receptors in the human thymus. Data came from immunoSEQ multiplex PCR; TCRdb stores just in-frame clones and leaves some out. The sample carries hundreds of thousands of clones, 85% to 95% recorded once. Sequencing input: thymocytes. Receptors originate from a human donor.

The J gene is TRBJ2-1, the V gene TRBV27, with unresolved D. CDR1 is MNHEY and CDR2 is SMNVEV in the germline V gene (reference sequence). V was cut by 8 bases and J by 6 bases, with 17 bases left in between. This CDR3 has 14 residues. In DNA, the CDR3 is TGTGCCAGCCGAGGAAGTCTCCCCGCCAATGAGCAGTTCTTC. It specifies CASRGSLPANEQFF.

The chain combines TRBV7-3 with TRBJ2-5; D is undetermined. Deletions cut 2 bases from V and 5 bases from J, with 12 bases between. The V gene's germline CDR1 is SGHTA and CDR2 FQGTGA. This CDR3 region has 14 residues. CDR3 sequence: CASSLLGSGETQYF. DNA for the CDR3: TGTGCCAGCAGCTTATTAGGCAGTGGGGAGACCCAGTACTTC.